Following are 32 T cell receptor beta chains from one sample sequenced in a study of cytomegalovirus exposure and HLA in healthy donors. Primers included in the PCR were 60 Vbeta and 13 Jbeta primers. Profiled with immunoSEQ multiplex PCR; TCRdb holds only in-frame clones, not every one. The data contain over 100,000 clones, roughly 79% of them seen just once; the ten biggest clones take up less than 2.5%. Sequencing input: PBMCs. These receptors came from a woman under 40 in good health and CMV-seronegative.

The rearrangement links TRBV5-1 to TRBJ2-1, with TRBD2 matching 15 bases. Trimming removed 4 bases from V and 2 bases from J; junction bases left unmatched: 10. Per the germline V gene, CDR1 is SGHRS and CDR2 is YFSETQ. The CDR3 totals 19 residues. The CDR3 reads CASSPRAGLAGGAYNEQFF. For the CDR3, the DNA is TGCGCCAGCAGCCCGAGAGCGGGACTAGCGGGAGGAGCCTACAATGAGCAGTTCTTC.

As for this clone: Germline is not matched at one junction end, which may reflect a read error. V usage is TRBV7-9 and J usage is TRBJ1-4, with D possibly being TRBD1 (5 bases). CDR1 SEHNR and CDR2 FQNEAQ come from the germline V gene (reference sequence). The CDR3 spans 15 residues. DNA for the CDR3: TGTTCCAGCCACGTGGGGGGGTCCGGGGAAAAAGAGATGTTTTTT. It encodes CSSHVGGSGEKEMFF.

The rearrangement joins TRBV6-1 to TRBJ2-3, with 15 bases identical to TRBD2. V lost 4 bases and J lost 1; bases outside the gene matches: 6. This CDR3 is built from 18 residues. Germline CDR1 reads MNHNS; CDR2 reads SASEGT. In DNA form, the CDR3 reads TGTGCCAGCAGTGCGGGACTAGCGGGAGGAGGGGGCACAGATACGCAGTATTTT. This translates into CASSAGLAGGGGTDTQYF.

The V call is TRBV13, the J call TRBJ1-1, with D unresolved. Trimming took 3 bases from V and 4 from J, leaving 9 bases between them. The CDR3 has 13 amino acids. Per germline, CDR1 PRHDT and CDR2 FYEKMQ (reference sequence). The CDR3: CASSFGRGTEAFF. CDR3 DNA: TGTGCCAGCAGCTTCGGACGGGGCACTGAAGCTTTCTTT.

In DNA, the CDR3 is TGTGCCAGCAGTGAAGCCGGCGGGTACACCGGGGAGCTGTTTTTT. Translated, it gives CASSEAGGYTGELFF. This chain links TRBV6-1 with TRBJ2-2; D is perhaps TRBD2 (5 bases). Trimming left V 0 bases short and J 3 bases short, with 8 bases between. The CDR3 loop spans 15 amino acids. Germline-derived CDR1 and CDR2 are MNHNS and SASEGT.

This chain connects TRBV1 to TRBJ2-5; the listed D gene, TRBD2, was not tested against the DNA. TRBV1 is termed a pseudogene. This CDR3 region has 17 residues. CDR3 residues: CTSSQDKRNYPQETQYF. Written as DNA, the CDR3 is TGCACCAGCAGCCAAGATAAGAGGAACTATCCCCAAGAGACCCAGTACTTC.

The CDR3 here is CAISESQGGGETQYF. For the CDR3, the DNA is TGTGCCATCAGTGAGTCCCAAGGAGGAGGGGAGACCCAGTACTTC. The chain recombines TRBV10-3 with TRBJ2-5; TRBD2 might be the D (6 bases). Germline assignment: CDR1 ENHRY and CDR2 SYGVKD. The CDR3 runs 15 residues. V lost 0 bases to trimming and J lost 5 bases, with 13 bases between them.

In its sample, this clone was seen a few times. This chain links TRBV4-1 with TRBJ2-3; a possible D gene is TRBD2 (6 bases). This CDR3 contains 16 residues. Germline V lookup: CDR1 MGHRA, CDR2 YSYEKL. V shed 0 bases and J shed 1 base, with 11 bases lying between them. The CDR3 reads CASSQDRGFRTDTQYF. In DNA form, the CDR3 reads TGCGCCAGCAGCCAAGATCGGGGGTTCCGCACAGATACGCAGTATTTT.

The chain carries TRBV7-9 and TRBJ1-6; D is possibly TRBD1 (6 bases). The CDR3 length is 14 residues. Germline V gives CDR1 SEHNR, CDR2 FQNEAQ (reference sequence). V was cut by 5 bases and J by 13 bases, with 18 bases left in between. In DNA form, the CDR3 reads TGTGCCAGCAGCCCCTCCGTGGACAGCTCCCCCCTCCACTTT. It is translated as CASSPSVDSSPLHF.

The chain carries TRBV4-1 and TRBJ2-7; the D gene is possibly TRBD2 (5 bases). The CDR3 totals 14 residues. V was pared by 0 bases and J by 7 bases, with 13 bases between. Looked up from germline, CDR1 is MGHRA and CDR2 is YSYEKL. CDR3 amino acids: CASSQDVTSGEQYF. The DNA of the CDR3 is TGCGCCAGCAGCCAAGATGTCACCTCGGGGGAGCAGTACTTC.

This chain joins TRBV27 and TRBJ2-5; 8 nucleotides agree with TRBD2. Germline assignment: CDR1 MNHEY and CDR2 SMNVEV (reference sequence). The CDR3 is 14 residues long. The junction had 10 bases not matched to a gene; V was cut back by 8 bases and J by 5 bases. DNA for the CDR3: TGTGCCAGCGGTGGACTAGCTCTGGGGGAGACCCAGTACTTC. Translating it yields CASGGLALGETQYF.

This sequence joins TRBV7-9 and TRBJ1-1; D is uncertain. The CDR3 extends over 16 amino acids. Trimming took 11 bases from V and 4 from J, leaving 26 bases between them. Germline assignment: CDR1 SEHNR and CDR2 FQNEAQ (reference sequence). The CDR3 DNA sequence: TGTGCCGCAACCTGGGGAGGCTTCGGGATGGGCACTGAAGCTTTCTTT. Its translation is CAATWGGFGMGTEAFF.

CDR3 residues: CASSEVTGIQETQYF. CDR3 nucleotides: TGTGCCAGCAGTGAAGTAACGGGGATCCAAGAGACCCAGTACTTC. The rearrangement joins TRBV6-1 to TRBJ2-5; D possibly corresponds to TRBD2 (5 bases). Germline loops: CDR1 MNHNS, CDR2 SASEGT. CDR3 length: 15 residues. Trimming stripped 1 base from V and 1 base from J, with 10 bases between.

This chain links TRBV2 with TRBJ2-1; 11 bases map to TRBD2. After removal of 7 bases from V and 0 bases from J, the junction contained 11 bases not matched to a gene. The CDR3 has 18 residues. Germline V gives CDR1 SNHLY, CDR2 FYNNEI. In nucleotides, the CDR3 is TGTGCCAGCACCAGGACTAGCGGGCCTCTTAGCTCCTACAATGAGCAGTTCTTC. Amino acid sequence: CASTRTSGPLSSYNEQFF.

J is TRBJ1-5 and V is TRBV30; D remains ambiguous. Germline V gene sequence: CDR1 GTSNPN, CDR2 SVGIG (reference sequence). The germline V and J ends were trimmed by 1 base and 8 bases, with 9 bases remaining between them. This CDR3 contains 12 residues. The DNA for the CDR3 is TGTGCCTGGAGTGATCGGGGTAAGCCCCAGCATTTT. Its translation: CAWSDRGKPQHF.

The J gene is TRBJ1-5, the V gene TRBV30; no clear D gene. Germline CDR1 is GTSNPN and CDR2 is SVGIG (reference sequence). This CDR3 is 13 amino acids long. Trimming removed 3 bases at V and 0 bases at J, with 6 bases between. The CDR3 DNA reads as TGTGCCTGGAGGTCAAATAGCAATCAGCCCCAGCATTTT. Translating it yields CAWRSNSNQPQHF.

The rearrangement links TRBV10-3 to TRBJ1-1; no reliable D call. The V and J ends lost 2 bases and 1 base respectively, with 8 bases between them. The CDR3 totals 14 residues. Germline CDR1 ENHRY, CDR2 SYGVKD. CDR3 region: CAISERGGNTEAFF. The CDR3 DNA is TGTGCCATCAGTGAGCGGGGAGGGAACACTGAAGCTTTCTTT.

The rearrangement uses TRBV28 and TRBJ1-4; 7 bases agree with TRBD1. Germline CDR1 and CDR2: MDHEN and SYDVKM. The CDR3 has 12 amino acids. DNA of the CDR3: TGTGCAGCGACAGGGAGGCGTGAAAAACTGTTTTTT. It specifies CAATGRREKLFF.

This clone was detected only once. The rearrangement joins TRBV29-1 to TRBJ2-3, with D maybe TRBD1 (5 bases). The CDR3 runs to 17 residues. The V end lost 7 bases, the J end lost 3 bases, and 26 bases lay between the germline ends. CDR1 and CDR2 from the germline V gene are SQVTM and ANQGSEA. The CDR3 loop is CSAAGQGLYLGTDTQYF. Written as DNA, the CDR3 is TGCAGCGCTGCTGGGCAGGGTCTTTACTTGGGGACAGATACGCAGTATTTT.

This clone was observed a handful of times. The chain uses TRBV5-1 and TRBJ1-4; D is uncertain. CDR3 length equals 14 residues. Germline V lookup: CDR1 SGHRS, CDR2 YFSETQ. V shed 0 bases and J shed 5 bases, with 8 bases lying between them. CDR3 DNA: TGCGCCAGCAGCTTGGACAGTGCGAATGAAAAACTGTTTTTT. Its translation is CASSLDSANEKLFF.

To note about this clone: The final CDR3 position lacks the conserved phenylalanine or tryptophan, pointing to a likely read error. The DNA is omitted, as the CDR3 cannot be located on it reliably, and the CDR3 follows TCRdb's listing. This chain links TRBV2 with TRBJ2-4; the table's D call of TRBD1 was not tested on the DNA. The CDR3 spans 12 amino acids, including both terminal residues. Germline assignment: CDR1 SNHLY and CDR2 FYNNEI. CDR3 region: CASSLTGGPRFI.

J is TRBJ2-7 and V is TRBV11-2, with 7 bases matching TRBD1. Germline V lookup: CDR1 SGHAT, CDR2 FQNNGV. V lost 5 bases, J lost 0 bases, and 4 bases stayed unmatched. The length of the CDR3 is 14 residues. The CDR3 bases are TGTGCCAGCAGCCCCCGGGACAGCTCCTACGAGCAGTACTTC. It yields the protein CASSPRDSSYEQYF.

The genes are TRBV2 and TRBJ1-2; weak D call: TRBD1 (6 bases). V lost 5 bases and J lost 1, with 11 bases in between. Germline CDR1 reads SNHLY; CDR2 reads FYNNEI. This CDR3 is built from 14 residues. In DNA, the CDR3 is TGTGCCAGCAGTCCGGACAGCTATAACTATGGCTACACCTTC. It encodes CASSPDSYNYGYTF.

V usage is TRBV9 and J usage is TRBJ2-5; 9 nucleotides agree with TRBD1. Germline lookup yields CDR1 SGDLS and CDR2 YYNGEE. This CDR3 contains 17 residues. The trim removed 0 bases at V and 1 base at J, leaving 7 bases unmatched. The CDR3 DNA reads as TGTGCCAGCAGCGTAGCTTCGTGGGGACAGGGCCAAGAGACCCAGTACTTC. Amino acid sequence: CASSVASWGQGQETQYF.

This clone was counted once. This chain uses TRBV18 with TRBJ2-2; 7 bases map to TRBD1. J lost 3 bases, V lost 4 bases, and 2 bases had no gene match. The CDR3 length is 14 residues. CDR1 is KGHSH, CDR2 LQKENI, per germline. In DNA form, the CDR3 reads TGTGCCAGCTCACGAACAGGGGACACCGGGGAGCTGTTTTTT. Its translation is CASSRTGDTGELFF.

The V and J genes are TRBV28 and TRBJ2-4; 8 nucleotides agree with TRBD1. This CDR3 is built from 15 residues. V was pared by 2 bases and J by 7 bases, with 7 bases of the junction left unmatched. Germline V gene data show CDR1 as MDHEN and CDR2 as SYDVKM. CDR3 sequence reads: CASSLAGTGQNIQYF. In nucleotides, the CDR3 is TGTGCCAGCAGTTTAGCCGGGACAGGCCAGAACATTCAGTACTTC.

This chain connects TRBV5-1 to TRBJ2-7; perhaps TRBD2 as D (5 bases). The CDR3 sequence is 17 residues long. Germline assignment: CDR1 SGHRS and CDR2 YFSETQ. V was pared by 0 bases and J by 3 bases, with 19 bases between. This CDR3 is CASSLGPLPGIYYEQYF. CDR3 nucleotides: TGCGCCAGCAGCTTGGGACCCCTGCCGGGAATTTACTACGAGCAGTACTTC.

The chain has TRBV2 and TRBJ1-1, with D possibly matching TRBD1 (6 bases). The germline gives CDR1 SNHLY, CDR2 FYNNEI. This CDR3 has 11 amino acids. Trimming took 9 bases from V and 6 from J, leaving 11 bases between them. In DNA form, the CDR3 reads TGTGCCAGTAGGAGACAGGCTGAAGCTTTCTTT. Its translation is CASRRQAEAFF.

The J gene is TRBJ1-5, the V gene TRBV19; 7 bases match TRBD1. In germline, CDR1 is LNHDA, CDR2 SQIVND (reference sequence). The CDR3 is 14 amino acids. V dropped 6 bases and J dropped 7; count of bases not matched to a gene: 9. The CDR3: CASRGGSSRQPQHF. In DNA, the CDR3 is TGTGCCAGTAGAGGGGGCTCAAGCCGACAGCCCCAGCATTTT. Combining the CDR3 with reference TRBV19 and TRBJ1-5 gives the whole variable domain DGGITQSPKYLFRKEGQNVTLSCEQNLNHDAMYWYRQDPGQGLRLIYYSQIVNDFQKGDIAEGYSVSREKKESFPLTVTSAQKNPTAFYLCASRGGSSRQPQHFGDGTRLSIL.

The chain combines TRBV7-2 with TRBJ2-5; D is unclear. Germline V gene data show CDR1 as SGHTA and CDR2 as FQGNSA. V shed 5 bases and J shed 5 bases, with 15 bases lying between them. CDR3 length equals 14 residues. The CDR3 here is CASSPTTGSETQYF. CDR3 in DNA: TGTGCCAGCAGCCCAACGACGGGTAGTGAGACCCAGTACTTC.

The chain has TRBV13 and TRBJ1-3; D uncertain. The germline gives CDR1 PRHDT, CDR2 FYEKMQ (reference sequence). V lost 4 bases and J lost 3, with 7 bases in between. This CDR3 contains 13 residues. CDR3 DNA sequence: TGTGCCAGCAGCTACGTCAGTGGAAACACCATATATTTT. Its translation: CASSYVSGNTIYF.

The chain combines TRBV19 with TRBJ2-5; 13 nucleotides line up with TRBD2. Germline V CDR1 and CDR2: LNHDA, SQIVND (reference sequence). The CDR3 consists of 20 residues. Germline trimming cut 5 bases from V and 4 bases from J; bases unmatched to any gene: 19. DNA of the CDR3: TGTGCCAGTAGTGGGTGGAAGGGGATGGGACTAGCGGGGAGGGGAGAGACCCAGTACTTC. This translates into CASSGWKGMGLAGRGETQYF.